This T cell receptor beta chain is from a study of blood T cell repertoires in COVID-19. Background on the study: T cells, B-cell-depleted T cells, or PBMCs supplied cDNA or gDNA.

The table came from immunoSEQ multiplex PCR; TCRdb's copy has only in-frame clones and leaves some out. The sample records 200,000 or so clones, roughly 80% being singletons. Trimming took 5 bases from V and 4 from J; bases not matched to a gene: 15. This CDR3 is built from 17 residues. The germline V gene encodes CDR1 MRHNA and CDR2 SNTAGT. Participants were aged about 18 to 89 years from about 25 US areas. Before being deemed recovered, Cohort 3 donors had two negative PCRs, clearance, or symptom resolution. The sequencing input was PBMCs or T cells enriched from blood (not recorded which). This TCR was recovered from a man in his forties who had recovered from COVID-19. The rearrangement joins TRBV6-4 to TRBJ1-2; TRBD1 matches at 8 bases. CDR3 DNA: TGTGCCAGCAGTTCCCCCGGGACAGGTTTTTCTCTCTATGGCTACACCTTC. Translated: CASSSPGTGFSLYGYTF.